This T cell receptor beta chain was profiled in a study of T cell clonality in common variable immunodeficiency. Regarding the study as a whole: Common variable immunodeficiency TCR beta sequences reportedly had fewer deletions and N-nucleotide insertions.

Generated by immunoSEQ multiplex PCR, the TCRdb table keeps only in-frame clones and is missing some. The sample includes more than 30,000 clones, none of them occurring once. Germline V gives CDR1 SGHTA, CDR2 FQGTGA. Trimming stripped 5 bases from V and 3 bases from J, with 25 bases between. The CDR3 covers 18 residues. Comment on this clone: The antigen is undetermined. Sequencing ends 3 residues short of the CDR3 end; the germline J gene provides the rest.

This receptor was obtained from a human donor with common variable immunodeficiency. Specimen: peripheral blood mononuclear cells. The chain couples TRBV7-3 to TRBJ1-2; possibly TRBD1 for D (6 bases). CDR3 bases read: TGTGCCAGCAGCCAGGAATCAGGACTTTTTGGACAGTACTATGGC. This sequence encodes CASSQESGLFGQYYG. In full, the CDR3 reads CASSQESGLFGQYYGYTF.